What follows describes a single TCR beta chain. This entry is derived from a study of blood T cell repertoires in COVID-19. CDR3 length: 13 residues. Trimming removed 0 bases from V and 3 bases from J, with 6 bases in between. CDR1 and CDR2 from the germline V gene are SGHTS and YDEGEE. The table came from immunoSEQ multiplex PCR; TCRdb's copy has only in-frame clones and leaves some out. The table lists just over 20,000 clones, 80% to 90% of them singletons, with 3% to 4% in the top ten. The sequence was collected from a man aged 45-60 years with active COVID-19. The V and J genes are TRBV5-8 and TRBJ1-2; TRBD1 is a possible D gene (6 bases). Sequenced sample: peripheral blood. CDR3 bases: TGTGCCAGCAGCTTGGGGGGGCACTATGGCTACACCTTC. Encoded protein: CASSLGGHYGYTF.